The 21 T cell receptor beta chains below were found in one sample sequenced in a study of blood T cell repertoires in COVID-19. Assay used: immunoSEQ multiplex PCR; TCRdb lists only in-frame clones, some missing. The sample has approximately 350,000 clones; around four fifths are singletons. The sample taken for sequencing was peripheral blood. The receptors here all came from a man aged 30 to 39 with active or convalescent COVID-19.

The chain joins TRBV7-9 to TRBJ2-2; 10 nucleotides match TRBD2. J gave up 3 bases and V 4 bases, and 14 bases lay outside the gene matches. The V gene's germline CDR1 is SEHNR and CDR2 FQNEAQ (reference sequence). The CDR3 extends over 19 amino acids. The CDR3 region is CASSSRLAGSPQYTGELFF. Here the CDR3 DNA reads TGTGCCAGCAGCTCCCGACTAGCGGGTTCCCCTCAATACACCGGGGAGCTGTTTTTT.

The V call is TRBV7-3, the J call TRBJ2-1; 10 nucleotides agree with TRBD2. The germline V gene encodes CDR1 SGHTA and CDR2 FQGTGA. With V trimmed by 0 bases and J by 7 bases, 6 bases remained unmatched. The CDR3 is made up of 16 amino acids. This CDR3 reads CASSLTPSGGLNEQFF. CDR3 nucleotides: TGTGCCAGCAGCTTAACCCCTAGCGGGGGCTTGAATGAGCAGTTCTTC. The variable domain in full, with the rest retrieved from reference TRBV7-3 and TRBJ2-1, is GAGVSQTPSNKVTEKGKYVELRCDPISGHTALYWYRQSLGQGPEFLIYFQGTGAADDSGLPNDRFFAVRPEGSVSTLKIQRTERGDSAVYLCASSLTPSGGLNEQFFGPGTRLTVL.

This chain joins TRBV6-5 and TRBJ1-1; tentatively, D is TRBD1 (6 bases). Between the trimmed V and J ends, which lost 0 bases and 8 bases, there was a span of 10 bases. From germline, CDR1 is MNHEY and CDR2 SVGAGI. This CDR3 is built from 13 residues. CDR3 DNA: TGTGCCAGCAGTTACTCGGGGACACACGAAGCTTTCTTT. Translation gives CASSYSGTHEAFF.

This clone has only a few counts. V is TRBV4-3 and J is TRBJ1-5; D gene ambiguous. The CDR3 is made up of 13 amino acids. Deletions cut 0 bases from V and 4 bases from J, with 4 bases between. The germline CDR1 and CDR2 sequences are LGHNA and YSLEER. In DNA, the CDR3 is TGCGCCAGCAGCCAAGATCGGAATCAGCCCCAGCATTTT. It encodes CASSQDRNQPQHF.

The sample holds one count of this clone. The J gene is TRBJ2-7, the V gene TRBV19, with no clear D. The J call may be in error: the DNA end matches TRBJ2-5 better. Germline-derived CDR1 and CDR2 are LNHDA and SQIVND (reference sequence). The CDR3 is 13 amino acids. In DNA form, the CDR3 reads TGTGCCACCGCCAGAGGAGACCAAGAGACCCAGTACTTC. It translates to CATARGDQETQYF.

The CDR3 DNA sequence: TGTGCCAGCAGTCCCGGTGGGGGGGGACAAGAGACCCAGTACTTC. Protein: CASSPGGGGQETQYF. The rearrangement joins TRBV28 to TRBJ2-5; 7 bases map to TRBD2. Germline CDR1 and CDR2: MDHEN and SYDVKM. Unmatched junction bases numbered 8, after V lost 5 bases and J lost 2 bases. The CDR3 sequence is 15 residues long.

This chain uses TRBV5-1 with TRBJ2-1, with 10 bases that match TRBD1. Germline trimming cut 4 bases from V and 12 bases from J; bases unmatched to any gene: 7. The CDR3 contains 13 residues. The germline CDR1 and CDR2 sequences are SGHRS and YFSETQ. The CDR3 sequence: CASSPRTGGVQFF. CDR3 in DNA: TGCGCCAGCAGCCCAAGGACAGGGGGGGTGCAGTTCTTC. Full variable domain (missing parts from reference TRBV5-1 and TRBJ2-1): KAGVTQTPRYLIKTRGQQVTLSCSPISGHRSVSWYQQTPGQGLQFLFEYFSETQRNKGNFPGRFSGRQFSNSRSEMNVSTLELGDSALYLCASSPRTGGVQFFGPGTRLTVL.

The rearrangement uses TRBV3-1 (or the pseudogene TRBV3-2) and TRBJ2-5; 9 nucleotides agree with TRBD1. Trimming at V came to 1 base and at J to 5 bases, leaving 14 bases not matched to a gene. The germline gives CDR1 LGHDT, CDR2 YNNKEL (reference sequence). This CDR3 is built from 18 residues. CDR3 protein: CASSQGFLGTGNSETQYF. CDR3 coding DNA: TGTGCCAGCAGCCAAGGCTTCTTGGGGACAGGGAACTCCGAGACCCAGTACTTC.

This clone came up once. The chain recombines TRBV30 with TRBJ2-2; 8 bases are a match to TRBD1. After removal of 1 base from V and 7 bases from J, the junction contained 5 bases not matched to a gene. The germline V gene has CDR1 GTSNPN and CDR2 SVGIG (reference sequence). The CDR3 covers 14 residues. The CDR3: CAWSGTGTGGELFF. The CDR3 DNA reads TGTGCCTGGAGTGGTACCGGGACAGGCGGGGAGCTGTTTTTT.

The V and J genes are TRBV3-1 (or the pseudogene TRBV3-2) and TRBJ1-1; D perhaps matches TRBD1 (6 bases). V was clipped by 0 bases and J by 2 bases, with 10 bases between them. Germline CDR1 LGHDT, CDR2 YNNKEL (reference sequence). The length of the CDR3 is 15 residues. The CDR3 is CASSQDQGPNTEAFF. As DNA, the CDR3 is TGTGCCAGCAGCCAAGATCAGGGGCCTAACACTGAAGCTTTCTTT.

This clone was detected only a few times. This sequence joins TRBV5-1 and TRBJ2-2; 12 positions agree with TRBD1. Trimming cost V 4 bases and J 6 bases; bases outside gene matches: 7. The CDR3 is made up of 16 amino acids. The germline CDR1 and CDR2 sequences are SGHRS and YFSETQ. In DNA form, the CDR3 reads TGCGCCAGCAGCGGGGACAGGGGGCCGAGAGCCGGGGAGCTGTTTTTT. It is translated as CASSGDRGPRAGELFF.

V gene TRBV5-6 combines with J gene TRBJ1-6; tentatively, D is TRBD1 (6 bases). Looked up from germline, CDR1 is SGHDT and CDR2 is YYEEEE. Trimming took off 0 bases at V and 14 bases at J, with 15 bases between the two ends. The CDR3 spans 14 residues. CDR3: CASSLVQGGVSLHF. The CDR3 bases are TGTGCCAGCAGCTTGGTACAGGGTGGCGTCTCCCTCCACTTT.

This chain's CDR3 is CASSLAVGSSTDTQYF. In DNA form, the CDR3 reads TGCGCCAGCAGCTTGGCGGTGGGGAGTAGCACAGATACGCAGTATTTT. The rearrangement links TRBV5-1 to TRBJ2-3; possibly TRBD2 for D (5 bases). V was trimmed by 0 bases and J by 0 bases, leaving 11 bases between them. CDR1 and CDR2 from the germline V gene are SGHRS and YFSETQ. The CDR3 length is 16 residues.

The CDR3 spells CASSLVRVGEQFF. The CDR3 DNA is TGTGCCAGCAGTTTAGTCAGGGTCGGTGAGCAGTTCTTC. The V gene is TRBV12-3 or TRBV12-4, the J gene TRBJ2-1, with D maybe TRBD1 (5 bases). This CDR3 contains 13 residues. Between the trimmed V and J ends, which lost 1 base and 9 bases, there was a span of 10 bases.

The gene calls are TRBV7-9 and TRBJ2-4, with D perhaps matching TRBD1 (6 bases). The CDR3 contains 14 residues. V was pared by 5 bases and J by 7 bases, with 15 bases between. CDR1 is SEHNR, CDR2 FQNEAQ, per germline (reference sequence). CDR3 in DNA: TGTGCCAGCAGCCCCGCCGGGACATCCAACATTCAGTACTTC. Protein product: CASSPAGTSNIQYF.

V usage is TRBV5-1 and J usage is TRBJ2-1; 13 nucleotides agree with TRBD2. V was clipped by 5 bases and J by 5 bases; unmatched bases: 1. Per the germline V gene, CDR1 is SGHRS and CDR2 is YFSETQ. This CDR3 has 14 residues. CDR3 loop: CASRGLAGDNEQFF. Written as DNA, the CDR3 is TGCGCCAGCAGAGGACTAGCGGGAGACAATGAGCAGTTCTTC.

The V call is TRBV9, the J call TRBJ1-2; unclear D gene. The CDR3 sequence is 13 residues long. Germline CDR1 and CDR2: SGDLS and YYNGEE. V was trimmed by 3 bases and J by 4 bases, leaving 10 bases between them. CDR3 coding DNA: TGTGCCAGCAGCGGGGCCCAGGTCTATGGCTACACCTTC. Translated, it gives CASSGAQVYGYTF.

This clone occurred once. The chain recombines TRBV6-1 with TRBJ2-7; TRBD1 is a possible D gene (6 bases). The CDR3 is made up of 14 amino acids. Trimming left V 2 bases short and J 5 bases short, with 13 bases between. Germline CDR1 is MNHNS and CDR2 is SASEGT. As DNA, the CDR3 is TGTGCCAGCAGTGAAATTGCAGGGACAAACGAGCAGTACTTC. Translation gives CASSEIAGTNEQYF.

The rearrangement joins TRBV18 to TRBJ1-2; 8 bases line up with TRBD1. V trimming: 4 bases; J trimming: 8 bases; junction bases outside the gene matches: 15. The CDR3 totals 16 residues. Germline loops: CDR1 KGHSH, CDR2 LQKENI. CDR3 nucleotides: TGTGCCAGCTCACAATCTCGGACAGGGAAGGATGAGGGCTACACCTTC. Residues: CASSQSRTGKDEGYTF.

This clone has only a few counts. The chain has TRBV7-2 and TRBJ1-4; 12 bases line up with TRBD1. The CDR3 extends over 15 amino acids. J was trimmed by 5 bases and V by 5 bases; bases with no gene match: 3. Germline V gene lookup returns CDR1 SGHTA and CDR2 FQGNSA. This CDR3 reads CASSRDRGRNEKLFF. The CDR3 region has the DNA TGTGCCAGCAGCCGGGACAGGGGGCGCAATGAAAAACTGTTTTTT.

In this sample, this clone turned up once. The chain links TRBV29-1 to TRBJ1-4, with D maybe TRBD1 (6 bases). CDR3 length: 14 amino acids. The V gene's germline CDR1 is SQVTM and CDR2 ANQGSEA. The V end was cut by 3 bases, the J end by 3 bases, with 11 bases between. The CDR3: CSVDREGANEKLFF. The CDR3 coding sequence is TGCAGCGTTGATCGGGAGGGGGCTAATGAAAAACTGTTTTTT.